These 10 T cell receptor beta chains came from one sample sequenced in a study of blood T cell repertoires in COVID-19. Generated by immunoSEQ multiplex PCR, the TCRdb table keeps only in-frame clones and is missing some. The data show approximately 360,000 clones, with roughly 90% seen just once and roughly 1.2% held by the top ten. The sequencing sample was made of peripheral blood. These receptors were collected from a man in his forties or fifties with acute or convalescent COVID-19.

This rearrangement joins TRBV11-3 to TRBJ1-1; TRBD1 aligns across 7 bases. The CDR3 spans 13 residues. The V segment lost 3 bases and the J segment 4 bases; nucleotides outside the gene matches: 2. CDR1 is SGHNT and CDR2 is YENEEA in the germline V gene. CDR3 sequence reads: CASSFSGGTEAFF. The DNA of the CDR3 is TGTGCCAGCAGCTTCTCAGGGGGCACTGAAGCTTTCTTT.

This clone was detected only a few times. The rearrangement uses TRBV27 and TRBJ1-1; 10 bases are a match to TRBD1. CDR3 size: 17 residues. Trimming cost V 6 bases and J 4 bases; bases outside gene matches: 14. CDR1 and CDR2 (germline): MNHEY, SMNVEV (reference sequence). CDR3 loop: CASSRARTGGSGTEAFF. CDR3 nucleotide sequence: TGTGCCAGCAGCCGCGCGAGGACAGGGGGGTCGGGCACTGAAGCTTTCTTT.

The genes are TRBV10-3 and TRBJ1-5; D is uncertain. V lost 0 bases and J lost 1, with 10 bases in between. Germline V gives CDR1 ENHRY, CDR2 SYGVKD. The CDR3 spans 16 residues. The CDR3 is CAISESGSLSNQPQHF. The CDR3, as DNA: TGTGCCATCAGTGAGTCGGGCAGCCTCAGCAATCAGCCCCAGCATTTT.

The chain combines TRBV5-1 with TRBJ2-3; 11 positions match TRBD1. The CDR3 spans 16 residues. Germline-derived CDR1 and CDR2 are SGHRS and YFSETQ. V was pared by 0 bases and J by 5 bases, with 5 bases of the junction left unmatched. The CDR3 loop reads CASSLAGQGAIDTQYF. The CDR3 DNA reads as TGCGCCAGCAGCTTGGCTGGACAGGGGGCAATAGATACGCAGTATTTT. The full variable domain, with the rest looked up from reference TRBV5-1 and TRBJ2-3, is KAGVTQTPRYLIKTRGQQVTLSCSPISGHRSVSWYQQTPGQGLQFLFEYFSETQRNKGNFPGRFSGRQFSNSRSEMNVSTLELGDSALYLCASSLAGQGAIDTQYFGPGTRLTVL.

V and J are TRBV6-5 and TRBJ1-5; TRBD1 matches 9 bases. V trimming: 4 bases; J trimming: 0 bases; junction bases outside the gene matches: 4. Germline V gene data show CDR1 as MNHEY and CDR2 as SVGAGI. CDR3 size: 16 residues. The CDR3 spells CASSSGQGYSNQPQHF. The CDR3 coding sequence is TGTGCCAGCAGTTCGGGACAGGGCTATAGCAATCAGCCCCAGCATTTT.

The chain recombines TRBV27 with TRBJ2-3; D perhaps matches TRBD2 (6 bases). CDR1 is MNHEY and CDR2 is SMNVEV in the germline V gene (reference sequence). This CDR3 comprises 14 residues. The V end lost 2 bases, the J end lost 6 bases, and 12 bases lay between the germline ends. CDR3 in amino acids: CASSLMRGLDTQYF. The CDR3 DNA reads TGTGCCAGCAGTTTAATGCGGGGACTCGATACGCAGTATTTT.

V usage is TRBV27 and J usage is TRBJ2-7, with TRBD2 as a possible D gene (5 bases). The germline CDR1 and CDR2 sequences are MNHEY and SMNVEV (reference sequence). With 5 bases removed from V and 9 bases from J, the gap between germline ends came to 20 bases. The CDR3 is 14 amino acids. The CDR3 spells CASSISGRGSGQYF. DNA of the CDR3: TGTGCCAGCAGTATTTCGGGGAGAGGGTCCGGGCAGTACTTC.

V is TRBV6-4 and J is TRBJ2-3, with 7 bases identical to TRBD1. Germline V CDR1 and CDR2: MRHNA, SNTAGT. V lost 3 bases and J lost 3; bases outside the gene matches: 3. The CDR3 spans 14 residues. This CDR3 reads CASSEVQGTDTQYF. The CDR3 DNA reads TGTGCCAGCAGTGAAGTACAGGGGACAGATACGCAGTATTTT.

This clone was counted once. V gene TRBV19 combines with J gene TRBJ1-2; D is ambiguous. The CDR3 runs 13 residues. V was clipped by 0 bases and J by 3 bases, with 5 bases between them. Germline V gives CDR1 LNHDA, CDR2 SQIVND (reference sequence). CDR3 nucleotide sequence: TGTGCCAGTAGTATAGATCGGGACTATGGCTACACCTTC. It is translated as CASSIDRDYGYTF.

Comments on this clone: The final CDR3 position lacks the conserved phenylalanine or tryptophan, pointing to a likely read error. Because the CDR3's place on the DNA is in doubt, the DNA is left out and the CDR3 is given as listed by TCRdb. The J gene is TRBJ1-1, the V gene TRBV16. Per germline, CDR1 KGHSY and CDR2 FQNENV. The CDR3 is 9 amino acids long, termini counted. CDR3 sequence reads: CATSKPALI.